This TCR beta chain was identified in a study of T cells in Graves' hyperthyroidism and ophthalmopathy. The sample holds a few counts of this clonotype. Its antigen is not identified. This CDR3 comprises 15 residues. V was clipped by 4 bases and J by 2 bases; unmatched bases: 8. In germline, CDR1 is SGHRS, CDR2 YFSETQ. TCR beta CDR3 regions were amplified from RNA. The HTBI primer set drove a first-round RT-PCR of the TCR CDR3. Using its own MiXCR run on the multiplex PCR reads, TCRdb lists one record per CDR3 protein. Among hundreds of thousands of distinct CDR3 sequences, about 45% were seen once, and the ten largest hold roughly 7.2%. General observations from the study: Within blood appeared most thyroid clonotypes that had expanded above 0.001.

Uncontrolled infections, other autoimmune diseases, pregnancy or lactation led to exclusion of patients. Material: peripheral blood or thyroid tissue (not recorded which). The source of this sequence is an adult man with Graves' disease, either hyperthyroidism or ophthalmopathy (not recorded which). This chain connects TRBV5-1 to TRBJ2-7; the match to TRBD1 covers 8 bases. CDR3 nucleotides: TGCGCCAGCAGCCAAAGACAGGGGTTCGCCTACGAGCAGTACTTC. Amino acids: CASSQRQGFAYEQYF. Based on the CDR3 plus reference TRBV5-1 and TRBJ2-7, the full variable domain is KAGVTQTPRYLIKTRGQQVTLSCSPISGHRSVSWYQQTPGQGLQFLFEYFSETQRNKGNFPGRFSGRQFSNSRSEMNVSTLELGDSALYLCASSQRQGFAYEQYFGPGTRLTVT.